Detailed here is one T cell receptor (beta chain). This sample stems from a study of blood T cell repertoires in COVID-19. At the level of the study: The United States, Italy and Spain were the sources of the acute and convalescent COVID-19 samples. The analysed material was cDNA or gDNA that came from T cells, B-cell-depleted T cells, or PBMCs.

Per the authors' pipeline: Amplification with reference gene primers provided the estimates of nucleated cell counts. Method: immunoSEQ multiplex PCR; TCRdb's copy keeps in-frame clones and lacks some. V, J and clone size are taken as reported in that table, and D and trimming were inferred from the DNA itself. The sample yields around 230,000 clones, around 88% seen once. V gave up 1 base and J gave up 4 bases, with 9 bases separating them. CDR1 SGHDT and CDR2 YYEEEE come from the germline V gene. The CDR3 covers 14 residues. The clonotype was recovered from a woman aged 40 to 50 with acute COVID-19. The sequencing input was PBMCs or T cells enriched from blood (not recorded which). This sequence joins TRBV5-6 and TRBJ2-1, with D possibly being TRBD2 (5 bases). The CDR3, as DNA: TGTGCCAGCAGCTTGTTCGGGGAGTACAATGAGCAGTTCTTC. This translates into CASSLFGEYNEQFF. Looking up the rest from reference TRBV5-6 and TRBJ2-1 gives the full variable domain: DAGVTQSPTHLIKTRGQQVTLRCSPKSGHDTVSWYQQALGQGPQFIFQYYEEEERQRGNFPDRFSGHQFPNYSSELNVNALLLGDSALYLCASSLFGEYNEQFFGPGTRLTVL.